Listed below are T cell receptor beta chains from one sample, sequenced in a study of T cell responses to AZD1222 COVID-19 vaccine. Measured with immunoSEQ multiplex PCR; TCRdb has only the in-frame clones, and not every one. The profile shows 95,000 to 100,000 clones, about 90% of them singletons. The material sequenced was peripheral blood, taken 28 days after the second AZD1222 dose. These receptors were collected from an adult who received the AZD1222 COVID-19 vaccine. Both conserved end residues are part of each CDR3. Fields, in order: J gene, V gene, CDR3 protein.

TRBJ1-4 TRBV7-2 CASSLVGSPTNEKLFF
TRBJ2-6 TRBV27 CASSSPLSSGANVLTF
TRBJ1-1 TRBV7-9 CASSLVDGNTEAFF
TRBJ2-7 TRBV28 CASSSNIIAGDNEQYF
TRBJ2-7 TRBV4-1 CASSRGTAAYEQYF
TRBJ1-4 TRBV5-5 CASSPDSNEKLFF
TRBJ1-2 TRBV4-2 CASSQQGGTGNNYGYTF
TRBJ1-5 TRBV7-2 CASSFWGRNQPQHF
TRBJ2-7 TRBV7-9 CASSLGRQGLPYF
TRBJ1-2 TRBV4-1 CASSQVRNYGYTF
TRBJ2-5 TRBV13 CASSLGLAGGPQQTQYF
TRBJ1-4 TRBV30 CAWNLGGGEKLFF
TRBJ1-1 TRBV25-1 CASSEGGRDYTEAFF
TRBJ2-3 TRBV7-2 CASSFAGTGTDTQYF
TRBJ1-1 TRBV5-1 CASSIGQGMNTEAFF
TRBJ1-1 TRBV28 CASSLLRGLNTEAFF
TRBJ2-3 TRBV27 CASRAPFVQYF
TRBJ1-1 TRBV3-1/TRBV3-2 CASARDRVVNTEAFF
TRBJ1-4 TRBV27 CASSQTAGRAGNEKLFF
TRBJ1-2 TRBV9 CASSKTGANYGYTF
TRBJ1-5 TRBV4-1 CASSQEGQGRWGPQHF
TRBJ2-7 TRBV5-4 CASSSGGPRLYF
TRBJ1-6 TRBV2 CASSGQGVDSPLHF
TRBJ1-2 TRBV5-8 CASSLVERNYGYTF
TRBJ1-2 TRBV15 CATSRGQPGYGYTF
TRBJ2-5 TRBV15 CATSLVRVQETQYF
TRBJ1-1 TRBV3-1/TRBV3-2 CASSQYGTDRTEAFF
TRBJ2-5 TRBV4-2 CASSRTGTGQETQYF
TRBJ1-1 TRBV27 CASSDHGTVNTEAFF